This T cell receptor (beta chain) was retrieved from a study of shared clonotypes between healthy human individuals. General study points: Clonotypes which were not shared had lower generation probabilities than clonotypes that all four donors shared. Sharing across a few donors was seen in 4.5% to 6.5% of naive CD4 clonotypes.

The data were produced by immunoSEQ multiplex PCR, yet TCRdb's version contains in-frame clones alone and is incomplete. Of millions of clones listed, just over 90% are singletons. Notes on this clone: Its antigen remains unidentified.

Healthy adults negative for HIV, lacking recent acute infections or vaccinations, served as donors. The origin of this receptor is a man younger than 30 in good health. The sequencing input was naive CD4+ T cells sorted from blood. Indicated subset: CD45RA+ positively selected.

DNA of the CDR3: TGTGCCAGCTCACCAGCCGGGACAGGGGGATCCTATAATTCACCCCTCCACTTT. It codes for CASSPAGTGGSYNSPLHF. The chain is built from TRBV18 and TRBJ1-6; TRBD1 agrees at 11 bases. V gave up 2 bases and J gave up 1 base; unmatched junction bases: 4. The CDR3 runs 18 residues. From germline, CDR1 is KGHSH and CDR2 LQKENI.